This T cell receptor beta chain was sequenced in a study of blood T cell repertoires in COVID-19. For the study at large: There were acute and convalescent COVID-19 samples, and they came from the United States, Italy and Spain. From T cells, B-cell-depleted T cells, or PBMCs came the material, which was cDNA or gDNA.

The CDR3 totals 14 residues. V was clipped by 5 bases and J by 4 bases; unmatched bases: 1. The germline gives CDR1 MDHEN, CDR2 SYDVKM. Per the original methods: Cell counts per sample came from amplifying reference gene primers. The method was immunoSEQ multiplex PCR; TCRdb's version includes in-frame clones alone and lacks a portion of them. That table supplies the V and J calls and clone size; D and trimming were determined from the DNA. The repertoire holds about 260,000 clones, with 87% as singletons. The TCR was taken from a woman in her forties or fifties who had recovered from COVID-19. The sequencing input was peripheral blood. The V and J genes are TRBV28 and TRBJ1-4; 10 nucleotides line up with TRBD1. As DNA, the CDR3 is TGTGCCAGCAGTCGGGACAGGGGTAATGAAAAACTGTTTTTT. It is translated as CASSRDRGNEKLFF.